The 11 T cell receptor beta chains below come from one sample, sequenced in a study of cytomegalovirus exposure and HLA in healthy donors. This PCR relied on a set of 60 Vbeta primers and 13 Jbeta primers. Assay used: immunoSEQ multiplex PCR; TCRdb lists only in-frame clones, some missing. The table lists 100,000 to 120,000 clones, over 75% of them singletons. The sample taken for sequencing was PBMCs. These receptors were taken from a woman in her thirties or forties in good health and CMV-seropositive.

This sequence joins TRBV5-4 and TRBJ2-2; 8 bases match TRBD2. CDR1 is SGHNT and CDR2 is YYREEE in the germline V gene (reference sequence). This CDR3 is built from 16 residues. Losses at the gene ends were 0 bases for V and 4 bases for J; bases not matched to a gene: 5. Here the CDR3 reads CASSLAAGGGTGELFF. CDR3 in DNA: TGTGCCAGCAGCTTGGCCGCGGGGGGCGGCACCGGGGAGCTGTTTTTT.

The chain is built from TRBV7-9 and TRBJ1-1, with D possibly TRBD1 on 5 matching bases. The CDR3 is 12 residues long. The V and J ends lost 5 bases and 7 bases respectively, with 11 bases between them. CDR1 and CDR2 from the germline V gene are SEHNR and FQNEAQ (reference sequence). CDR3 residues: CASSIRQIEAFF. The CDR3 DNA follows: TGTGCCAGCAGCATAAGACAGATTGAAGCTTTCTTT.

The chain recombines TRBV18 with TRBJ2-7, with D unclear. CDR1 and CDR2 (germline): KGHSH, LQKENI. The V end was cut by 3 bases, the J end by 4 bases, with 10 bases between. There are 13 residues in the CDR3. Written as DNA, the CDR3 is TGTGCCAGCTCACCCGACCAGACATACGAGCAGTACTTC. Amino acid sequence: CASSPDQTYEQYF.

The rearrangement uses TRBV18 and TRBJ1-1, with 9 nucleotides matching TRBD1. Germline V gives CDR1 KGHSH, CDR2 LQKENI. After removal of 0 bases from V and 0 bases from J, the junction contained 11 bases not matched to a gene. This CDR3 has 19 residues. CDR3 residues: CASSPPNKAGQGLNTEAFF. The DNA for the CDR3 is TGTGCCAGCTCACCACCGAATAAAGCGGGACAGGGCTTGAACACTGAAGCTTTCTTT.

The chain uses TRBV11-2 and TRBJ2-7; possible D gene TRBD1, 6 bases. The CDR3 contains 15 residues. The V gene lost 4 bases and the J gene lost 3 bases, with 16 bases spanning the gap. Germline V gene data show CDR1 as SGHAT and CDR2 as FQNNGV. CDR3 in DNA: TGTGCCAGCAGCTCCTCAGGGGATTGGAGCTACGAGCAGTACTTC. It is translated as CASSSSGDWSYEQYF.

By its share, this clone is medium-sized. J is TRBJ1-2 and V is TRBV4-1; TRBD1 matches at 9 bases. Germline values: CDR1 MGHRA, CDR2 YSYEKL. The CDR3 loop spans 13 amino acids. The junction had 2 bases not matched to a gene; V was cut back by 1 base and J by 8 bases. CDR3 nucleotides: TGCGCCAGCAGCCAAGTACAGGGGGCCGGCTACACCTTC. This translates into CASSQVQGAGYTF.

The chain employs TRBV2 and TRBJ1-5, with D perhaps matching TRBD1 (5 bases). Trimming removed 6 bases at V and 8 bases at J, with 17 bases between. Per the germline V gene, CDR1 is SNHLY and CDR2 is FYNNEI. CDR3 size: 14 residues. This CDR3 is CASSKGQGLEPQHF. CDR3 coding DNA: TGTGCCAGCAGCAAAGGGCAGGGTTTAGAGCCCCAGCATTTT.

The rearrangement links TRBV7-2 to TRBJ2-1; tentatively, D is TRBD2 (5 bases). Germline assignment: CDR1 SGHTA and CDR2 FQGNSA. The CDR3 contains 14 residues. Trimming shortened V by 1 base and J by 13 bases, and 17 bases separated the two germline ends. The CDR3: CASSLGRASSRQFF. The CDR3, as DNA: TGTGCCAGCAGCTTAGGGCGGGCCTCATCCCGCCAGTTCTTC.

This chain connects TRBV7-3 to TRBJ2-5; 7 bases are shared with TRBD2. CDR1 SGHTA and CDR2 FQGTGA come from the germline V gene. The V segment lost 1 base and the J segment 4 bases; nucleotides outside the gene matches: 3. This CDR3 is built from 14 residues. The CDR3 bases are TGTGCCAGCAGCTTAATACCGGGGGGAGAGACCCAGTACTTC. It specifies CASSLIPGGETQYF.

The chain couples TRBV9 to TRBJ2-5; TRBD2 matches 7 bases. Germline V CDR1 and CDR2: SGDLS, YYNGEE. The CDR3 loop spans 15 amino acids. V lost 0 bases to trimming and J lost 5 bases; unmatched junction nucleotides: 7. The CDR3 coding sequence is TGTGCCAGCAGCGTAGGGGGGAGGGCCTTGGAGACCCAGTACTTC. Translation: CASSVGGRALETQYF.

CDR3 sequence reads: CASSLGALPGLAGADTQYF. The CDR3 nucleotides are TGTGCCAGCAGCTTGGGGGCGCTCCCTGGACTAGCGGGGGCAGATACGCAGTATTTT. The chain uses TRBV5-8 and TRBJ2-3; TRBD2 matches at 13 bases. With V trimmed by 0 bases and J by 4 bases, 11 bases remained unmatched. This CDR3 region has 19 residues. Germline lookup yields CDR1 SGHTS and CDR2 YDEGEE. Full variable domain (rest looked up from reference TRBV5-8 and TRBJ2-3): EAGVTQSPTHLIKTRGQQATLRCSPISGHTSVYWYQQALGLGLQFLLWYDEGEERNRGNFPPRFSGRQFPNYSSELNVNALELEDSALYLCASSLGALPGLAGADTQYFGPGTRLTVL.